The clone carrying this T cell receptor beta chain was picked up a small number of times. Its antigen is currently unknown. These data are taken from a study of T cell responses to AZD1222 COVID-19 vaccine. Whole-study results and caveats: Researchers took repertoire samples only after the peak T cell response had come. Donors in the cohort were predominantly white British and more often female, and clonal diversity was possibly underestimated.

Sequenced by immunoSEQ multiplex PCR; TCRdb stores in-frame clones only, minus some. The sample lists about 120,000 clones, approximately 85% occurring once. The CDR3 consists of 16 residues. In germline, CDR1 is SGHRS, CDR2 YFSETQ. J lost 1 base, V lost 3 bases, and 5 bases had no gene match. The TCR was taken from an adult in good health. The starting material was peripheral blood, obtained on day 0 of MenACWY control vaccination. The chain is built from TRBV5-1 and TRBJ2-4, with TRBD2 matching 9 bases. The CDR3 DNA reads as TGCGCCAGCAGCTCGGGACTAGCTATGGCCAAAAACATTCAGTACTTC. Protein sequence: CASSSGLAMAKNIQYF. The entire variable domain, with the rest obtained from reference TRBV5-1 and TRBJ2-4, is as follows: KAGVTQTPRYLIKTRGQQVTLSCSPISGHRSVSWYQQTPGQGLQFLFEYFSETQRNKGNFPGRFSGRQFSNSRSEMNVSTLELGDSALYLCASSSGLAMAKNIQYFGAGTRLSVL.